This T cell receptor (beta chain) was found in a study of blood T cell repertoires in COVID-19. At the level of the study: The samples span acute and convalescent COVID-19 from the United States, Italy and Spain. The analysed material was cDNA or gDNA that came from T cells, B-cell-depleted T cells, or PBMCs.

CDR3 size: 15 residues. Germline lookup yields CDR1 MNHEY and CDR2 SVGEGT. J lost 6 bases, V lost 0 bases, and 5 bases had no gene match. Authors' processing steps: Cell counts per sample came from amplifying reference gene primers. Clones were sequenced by immunoSEQ multiplex PCR, and TCRdb holds only the in-frame ones, with some missing. Clone size and the V and J calls come from that table; the DNA yielded D and trimming. The sample holds 120,000 to 150,000 clones, approximately 90% seen once. This TCR was sampled from a human donor in a cohort sampled during active COVID-19. Sequencing was performed on peripheral blood. The genes are TRBV6-2 or TRBV6-3 and TRBJ2-7; 10 bases agree with TRBD2. This chain's CDR3 is CASSYSGTSVGEQYF. As DNA, the CDR3 is TGTGCCAGCAGTTACTCGGGGACTAGCGTGGGCGAGCAGTACTTC.